The 2 T cell receptor beta chains listed next were all sequenced from one sample in a study of T cell responses to AZD1222 COVID-19 vaccine. Using immunoSEQ multiplex PCR, the repertoire was profiled, and TCRdb retains in-frame clones only, with some absent. The sample holds about 84,000 clones, 70% to 90% seen once. Sequenced material: peripheral blood, taken on day 0 of AZD1222 vaccination. The receptors here all came from an adult in good health.

The V gene is TRBV12-3 or TRBV12-4, the J gene TRBJ1-2; no reliable D call. V was shortened by 6 bases and J by 1 base, with 9 bases between the two germline ends. The CDR3 has 13 residues. The CDR3 here is CASSGTRNYGYTF. CDR3 coding DNA: TGTGCCAGCAGCGGAACACGTAACTATGGCTACACCTTC.

The V call is TRBV18, the J call TRBJ1-1; 7 bases map to TRBD1. The germline V gene has CDR1 KGHSH and CDR2 LQKENI. With V trimmed by 2 bases and J by 0 bases, 6 bases remained unmatched. The CDR3 is 16 residues long. The CDR3 spells CASSPSTGQMNTEAFF. The CDR3 nucleotides read TGTGCCAGCTCACCATCAACGGGACAGATGAACACTGAAGCTTTCTTT.